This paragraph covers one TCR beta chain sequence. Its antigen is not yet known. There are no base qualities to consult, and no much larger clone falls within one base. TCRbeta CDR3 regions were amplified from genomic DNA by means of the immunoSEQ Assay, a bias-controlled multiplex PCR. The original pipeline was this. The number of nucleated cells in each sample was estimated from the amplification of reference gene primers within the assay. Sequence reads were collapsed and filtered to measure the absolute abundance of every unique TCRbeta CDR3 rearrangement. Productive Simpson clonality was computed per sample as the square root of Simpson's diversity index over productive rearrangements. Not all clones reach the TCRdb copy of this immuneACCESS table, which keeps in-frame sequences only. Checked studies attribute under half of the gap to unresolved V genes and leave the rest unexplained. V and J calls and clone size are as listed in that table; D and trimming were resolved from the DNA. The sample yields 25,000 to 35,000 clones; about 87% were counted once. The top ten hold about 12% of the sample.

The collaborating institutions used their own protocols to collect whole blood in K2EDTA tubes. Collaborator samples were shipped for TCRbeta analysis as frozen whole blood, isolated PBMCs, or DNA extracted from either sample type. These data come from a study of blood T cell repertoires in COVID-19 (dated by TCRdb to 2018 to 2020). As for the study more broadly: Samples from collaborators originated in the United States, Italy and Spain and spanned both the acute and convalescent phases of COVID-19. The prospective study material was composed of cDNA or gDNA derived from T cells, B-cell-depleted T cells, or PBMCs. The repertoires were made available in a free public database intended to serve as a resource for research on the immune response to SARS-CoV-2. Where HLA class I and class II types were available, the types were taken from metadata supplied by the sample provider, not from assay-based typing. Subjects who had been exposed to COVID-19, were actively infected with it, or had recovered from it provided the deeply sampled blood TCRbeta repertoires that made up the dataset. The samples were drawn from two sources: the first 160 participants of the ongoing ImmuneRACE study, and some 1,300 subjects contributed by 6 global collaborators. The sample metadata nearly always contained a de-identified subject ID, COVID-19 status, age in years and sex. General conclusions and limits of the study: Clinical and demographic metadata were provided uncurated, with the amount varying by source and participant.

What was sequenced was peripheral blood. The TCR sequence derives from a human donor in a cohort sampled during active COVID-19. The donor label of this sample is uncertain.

The sequence in DNA is TGTGCCAGCAGTTCAGTAGACAGGGTGGGGGAAAAACTGTTTTTT. Its translation is CASSSVDRVGEKLFF. The rearranged segments are TRBV27 and TRBJ1-4, with TRBD1 matching 7 junction bases. CDR1 MNHEY and CDR2 SMNVEV are derived from the germline V gene (reference sequence). The CDR3 numbers 15 residues from cysteine through phenylalanine. CDR3 DNA only is kept here, 45 bases in frame from base 1. Germline trimming amounts to 4 bases on V and 8 bases on J, with 10 as the count of junction bases outside the gene matches.